Listed here are 25 T cell receptor beta chains from one sample, sequenced in a study of beta chain features in type 1 diabetes. Study-wide findings and caveats: Significant though moderate, a shortening of TCRB CDR3s appeared in all four CD4+ subsets of Type 1 diabetes patients.

Their antigens are not known. As every portion of the isolated RNA was reverse transcribed, the sequencing read expressed TCRB transcripts. Profiled with immunoSEQ multiplex PCR; TCRdb holds only in-frame clones, not every one. This repertoire shows fewer than 450,000 clones, 13% found once; its top ten account for roughly 0.016%. Sample: naive CD4+ T cells from blood. The receptors here all came from a woman aged 18 to 35 with type 1 diabetes.

This clone was seen only a few times. The chain joins TRBV18 to TRBJ2-7, with D possibly being TRBD2 (5 bases). Germline V lookup: CDR1 KGHSH, CDR2 LQKENI. The length of the CDR3 is 11 residues. Trimming took 2 bases from V and 6 from J, leaving 5 bases between them. This CDR3 reads CASSPGSEQYV. DNA for the CDR3: TGTGCCAGCTCACCAGGGAGCGAGCAGTACGTC.

There are a few counts of this clone. This sequence joins TRBV7-9 and TRBJ1-1, with D unresolved. V was clipped by 5 bases and J by 10 bases, with 14 bases between them. The CDR3 has 12 amino acids. Germline CDR1 and CDR2: SEHNR and FQNEAQ (reference sequence). CDR3 amino acids: CASSREIRGAFF. The CDR3 DNA is TGTGCCAGCAGCCGTGAAATTCGGGGAGCTTTCTTT.

This clone was recorded a few times. The rearrangement joins TRBV19 to TRBJ2-1; D not resolved. Trimming pared 0 bases from V and 11 bases from J, leaving 5 bases between. In germline, CDR1 is LNHDA, CDR2 SQIVND (reference sequence). The CDR3 covers 11 residues. DNA of the CDR3: TGTGCCAGTAGTATAGAAACTAAGCAGTTCTTC. This encodes CASSIETKQFF.

The V call is TRBV27, the J call TRBJ2-7, with TRBD2 identical over 15 bases. The CDR3 covers 17 residues. From germline, CDR1 is MNHEY and CDR2 SMNVEV (reference sequence). V was clipped by 2 bases and J by 3 bases; unmatched bases: 5. The CDR3 DNA reads as TGTGCCAGCAGTTTAGGGACTAGCGGGAGGTCGGGCTACGAGCAGTACTTC. Amino acids: CASSLGTSGRSGYEQYF.

V and J are TRBV7-2 and TRBJ2-1, with 7 positions matching TRBD1. Germline loops: CDR1 SGHTA, CDR2 FQGNSA. The CDR3 spans 16 residues. V was pared by 5 bases and J by 1 base, with 8 bases of the junction left unmatched. CDR3 protein: CASSRRQGYSYNEQFF. For the CDR3, the DNA is TGTGCCAGCAGCCGCCGACAGGGCTATTCCTACAATGAGCAGTTCTTC.

This clone showed up just a few times. The V gene is TRBV11-2, the J gene TRBJ1-2; D remains unclear. The germline CDR1 and CDR2 sequences are SGHAT and FQNNGV. The V end was cut by 5 bases, the J end by 8 bases, with 18 bases between. The CDR3 extends over 14 amino acids. The CDR3: CASSRGRETGGYTF. Written as DNA, the CDR3 is TGTGCCAGCAGCAGAGGACGGGAGACGGGGGGCTACACCTTC.

The gene calls are TRBV7-9 and TRBJ2-6; the match to TRBD1 covers 12 bases. Germline loops: CDR1 SEHNR, CDR2 FQNEAQ (reference sequence). With 3 bases clipped from V and 4 bases from J, the junction kept 4 bases outside the gene matches. The CDR3 sequence is 17 residues long. The CDR3 DNA reads TGTGCCAGCAGCTTTTGGGGACAGGGGGCAGGGGCCAACGTCCTGACTTTC. It yields the protein CASSFWGQGAGANVLTF.

V is TRBV29-1 and J is TRBJ1-1, with 7 bases matching TRBD1. CDR3 length: 15 amino acids. The trim removed 0 bases at V and 5 bases at J, leaving 9 bases unmatched. The V gene's germline CDR1 is SQVTM and CDR2 ANQGSEA. CDR3 residues: CSVEEGRQGRTEAFF. CDR3 DNA: TGCAGCGTTGAAGAGGGCCGACAGGGACGGACTGAAGCTTTCTTT.

In its sample, this clone was seen many times. This chain links TRBV29-1 with TRBJ2-1; maybe TRBD2 (5 bases). In germline, CDR1 is SQVTM, CDR2 ANQGSEA. CDR3 length: 11 amino acids. V was clipped by 0 bases and J by 10 bases, with 7 bases between them. The CDR3 coding sequence is TGCAGCGTTGAAGAGGGCGGGGAGCAGTTCTTC. Amino acids: CSVEEGGEQFF.

This clone was recorded a few times. This CDR3 is also generated by other DNA sequences in the sample. V is TRBV18 and J is TRBJ1-5; D call uncertain. V was cut by 3 bases and J by 4 bases, with 7 bases left in between. CDR3 length equals 13 residues. Germline V CDR1 and CDR2: KGHSH, LQKENI. This chain's CDR3 is CASSPGENQPQHF. The CDR3 region has the DNA TGTGCCAGCTCACCCGGGGAGAATCAGCCCCAGCATTTT.

For the CDR3, the DNA is TGTGCCAGCAGCTTAGAACTAGCGGGGTACAATGAGCAGTTCTTC. Its protein is CASSLELAGYNEQFF. The chain joins TRBV11-2 to TRBJ2-1; 10 bases line up with TRBD2. After removal of 0 bases from V and 4 bases from J, the junction contained 0 bases not matched to a gene. The CDR3 consists of 15 residues. Germline CDR1 reads SGHAT; CDR2 reads FQNNGV.

In this sample, this clone turned up a few times. The rearrangement joins TRBV18 to TRBJ2-4, with 14 bases that match TRBD2. Germline V gene sequence: CDR1 KGHSH, CDR2 LQKENI. V lost 6 bases and J lost 1; bases outside the gene matches: 5. This CDR3 comprises 17 residues. CDR3 sequence reads: CASSPGLAGVAKNIQYF. Here the CDR3 DNA reads TGTGCCAGCTCCCCGGGACTAGCGGGAGTGGCCAAAAACATTCAGTACTTC.

This clone came up a few times. V usage is TRBV20-1 and J usage is TRBJ2-7; a weak D match, TRBD1 (5 bases). Trimming took 6 bases from V and 6 from J, leaving 12 bases between them. Per germline, CDR1 DFQATT and CDR2 SNEGSKA (reference sequence). The CDR3 runs to 11 residues. The CDR3 sequence is CSASRRGEQYF. DNA for the CDR3: TGCAGTGCATCCAGAAGGGGCGAGCAGTACTTC.

This clone appeared a few times. This chain joins TRBV27 and TRBJ1-2; 8 bases are a match to TRBD1. The CDR3 runs to 14 residues. Trimming took 0 bases from V and 8 from J; bases not matched to a gene: 5. Per the germline V gene, CDR1 is MNHEY and CDR2 is SMNVEV (reference sequence). DNA of the CDR3: TGTGCCAGCAGTTTATCAGGACAGGGAAGAGGCTACACCTTC. Translation: CASSLSGQGRGYTF.

This clone was seen more than once but under ten times. The chain has TRBV7-2 and TRBJ2-1, with a weak D call TRBD2 (5 bases). The CDR3 has 16 amino acids. Trimming cost V 5 bases and J 6 bases, with 20 bases left between them. Looked up from germline, CDR1 is SGHTA and CDR2 is FQGNSA. Here the CDR3 reads CASSPRGTTPGNEQFF. In nucleotides, the CDR3 is TGTGCCAGCAGCCCTCGGGGTACGACTCCGGGCAATGAGCAGTTCTTC.

The chain uses TRBV2 and TRBJ1-2; 7 bases fit TRBD1. V was pared by 5 bases and J by 0 bases, with 3 bases of the junction left unmatched. This CDR3 is 14 amino acids long. Looked up from germline, CDR1 is SNHLY and CDR2 is FYNNEI. CDR3 DNA sequence: TGTGCCAGCAGTCCGGGACAGTCTAACTATGGCTACACCTTC. It is translated as CASSPGQSNYGYTF.

The chain recombines TRBV5-6 with TRBJ2-7; D may be TRBD2 (5 bases). CDR3 length equals 14 residues. In germline, CDR1 is SGHDT, CDR2 YYEEEE. The ends were cut back, 0 bases at V and 2 bases at J, with 9 bases in the middle. The CDR3 protein is CASSLAGVTYEQYF. The CDR3 region has the DNA TGTGCCAGCAGCTTGGCCGGGGTTACCTACGAGCAGTACTTC.

This clone was seen only a few times. V usage is TRBV5-1 and J usage is TRBJ2-2; tentatively, D is TRBD2 (6 bases). The V gene's germline CDR1 is SGHRS and CDR2 YFSETQ. V shed 2 bases and J shed 3 bases, with 11 bases lying between them. The CDR3 is made up of 15 amino acids. CDR3: CASSFVAGHTGELFF. CDR3 in DNA: TGCGCCAGCAGCTTTGTTGCGGGGCACACCGGGGAGCTGTTTTTT.

This chain joins TRBV7-2 and TRBJ1-4, with D possibly being TRBD1 (6 bases). The germline V gene has CDR1 SGHTA and CDR2 FQGNSA. Trimming cost V 5 bases and J 2 bases, with 12 bases left between them. The CDR3 sequence is 15 residues long. CDR3 sequence: CASSLQGSTNEKLFF. In DNA form, the CDR3 reads TGTGCCAGCAGCCTCCAGGGGTCCACTAATGAAAAACTGTTTTTT. The variable domain in full, with the rest retrieved from reference TRBV7-2 and TRBJ1-4, is GAGVSQSPSNKVTEKGKDVELRCDPISGHTALYWYRQSLGQGLEFLIYFQGNSAPDKSGLPSDRFSAERTGGSVSTLTIQRTQQEDSAVYLCASSLQGSTNEKLFFGSGTQLSVL.

The chain carries TRBV7-2 and TRBJ2-1, with TRBD2 as a possible D gene (5 bases). The V and J ends lost 5 bases and 8 bases respectively, with 13 bases between them. This CDR3 is 13 amino acids long. The germline V gene has CDR1 SGHTA and CDR2 FQGNSA. Here the CDR3 reads CASSRARADEQFF. The DNA of the CDR3 is TGTGCCAGCAGCAGGGCGAGGGCAGATGAGCAGTTCTTC.

This clone was observed a few times. J is TRBJ2-1 and V is TRBV5-1; TRBD1 might be the D (6 bases). V lost 3 bases and J lost 8, with 21 bases in between. The CDR3 is 16 amino acids. Germline V gene data show CDR1 as SGHRS and CDR2 as YFSETQ. CDR3 DNA: TGCGCCAGCAGCTCGAAACGACAGGCCCTCAGCCATGAGCAGTTCTTC. It codes for CASSSKRQALSHEQFF.

This chain connects TRBV9 to TRBJ2-2; D unresolved. V gave up 3 bases and J gave up 1 base, with 7 bases separating them. Germline V CDR1 and CDR2: SGDLS, YYNGEE. The CDR3 covers 14 residues. The CDR3 region has the DNA TGTGCCAGCAGCGCCCCGTGGAACACCGGGGAGCTGTTTTTT. This codes for CASSAPWNTGELFF.

This clone was observed a few times. The V call is TRBV27, the J call TRBJ2-1; 9 bases line up with TRBD2. Germline CDR1 MNHEY, CDR2 SMNVEV (reference sequence). There are 15 residues in the CDR3. V lost 1 base and J lost 6; bases outside the gene matches: 4. The CDR3 DNA sequence: TGTGCCAGCAGTTTATATAGCGGGAGCGGCAATGAGCAGTTCTTC. As protein: CASSLYSGSGNEQFF.

The chain employs TRBV11-2 and TRBJ2-7; D might be TRBD2 (5 bases). Trimming took 6 bases from V and 8 from J, leaving 20 bases between them. The CDR3 extends over 14 amino acids. In germline, CDR1 is SGHAT, CDR2 FQNNGV. The CDR3 DNA is TGTGCCAGCAGTTCTCGGATGAGGGCTACCCAGCAGTACGTC. Translated: CASSSRMRATQQYV.

The chain uses TRBV30 and TRBJ2-5, with TRBD2 matching 11 bases. The CDR3 length is 12 residues. With 0 bases clipped from V and 12 bases from J, the junction kept 3 bases outside the gene matches. Germline loops: CDR1 GTSNPN, CDR2 SVGIG (reference sequence). DNA of the CDR3: TGTGCCTGGAGTGTACGGGGACTAGCGGAGTACTTC. Encoded protein: CAWSVRGLAEYF.